Below, 30 T cell receptor beta chains from the same sample are listed, as sequenced in a study of blood T cell repertoires in COVID-19 (dated by TCRdb to 2018 to 2020). The library was obtained by the immunoSEQ multiplex PCR assay. The immuneACCESS repertoire file appears here via TCRdb, limited to in-frame rearrangements. These files lack a portion of the clones; in checked studies, under half of the deficit traces to unresolved V genes, and the cause of the others is not known. The sample profile shows some 240,000 clones; 75% to 90% of them were found once. The top ten clonotypes cover approximately 7.6% of the sample. The sample taken for sequencing was peripheral blood. Receptors originate from a man between 60 and 70 years old who had recovered from COVID-19.

The chain couples TRBV11-2 to TRBJ2-3, with D unclear. The CDR3 contains 13 residues. The germline gives CDR1 SGHAT, CDR2 FQNNGV. The V and J ends lost 1 base and 10 bases respectively, with 12 bases between them. Here the CDR3 DNA reads TGTGCCAGCAGCTTAGTAACTGTCCCACCGCAGTATTTT. Its protein product is CASSLVTVPPQYF.

This chain links TRBV3-1 (or the pseudogene TRBV3-2) with TRBJ2-4; TRBD1 might be the D (6 bases). The germline gives CDR1 LGHDT, CDR2 YNNKEL (reference sequence). CDR3 length: 14 amino acids. V dropped 4 bases and J dropped 8 bases, with 15 bases sitting between them. Here the CDR3 reads CASSRTMGQDIQYF. CDR3 sequence (DNA): TGTGCCAGCAGCCGAACCATGGGACAAGACATTCAGTACTTC.

The V call is TRBV6-1, the J call TRBJ1-5, with TRBD1 as a possible D gene (5 bases). The CDR3 totals 18 residues. CDR1 and CDR2 (germline): MNHNS, SASEGT. The ends were cut back, 2 bases at V and 1 base at J, with 18 bases in the middle. CDR3 coding DNA: TGTGCCAGCAGTGAATGGTTTTGGGGGGGTGGGAGCAATCAGCCCCAGCATTTT. This codes for CASSEWFWGGGSNQPQHF.

This sequence joins TRBV12-5 and TRBJ1-3; no definite D call. The length of the CDR3 is 17 residues. The germline gives CDR1 LGHNT, CDR2 FRNRAP. V lost 0 bases, J lost 1 base, and 13 bases lay in between. CDR3 DNA: TGTGCTAGTGGTTTGGTACTGAGGCTTATATCTGGAAACACCATATATTTT. Its translation is CASGLVLRLISGNTIYF. Full variable domain (remainder filled in from reference TRBV12-5 and TRBJ1-3): DARVTQTPRHKVTEMGQEVTMRCQPILGHNTVFWYRQTMMQGLELLAYFRNRAPLDDSGMPKDRFSAEMPDATLATLKIQPSEPRDSAVYFCASGLVLRLISGNTIYFGEGSWLTVV.

This clone has ten or more counts. CDR3 DNA sequence: TGTGCCAGCAGTTTATTGGGACTAGCGGGGCGTCCGGAGCAGTTCTTC. This sequence encodes CASSLLGLAGRPEQFF. The J gene is TRBJ2-1, the V gene TRBV27; 13 bases map to TRBD2. The germline V gene has CDR1 MNHEY and CDR2 SMNVEV (reference sequence). The CDR3 runs to 16 residues. V trimming: 1 base; J trimming: 10 bases; junction bases outside the gene matches: 7.

The chain combines TRBV6-5 with TRBJ2-7, with D perhaps matching TRBD1 (6 bases). Per the germline V gene, CDR1 is MNHEY and CDR2 is SVGAGI. The CDR3 runs to 13 residues. Trimming shortened V by 4 bases and J by 3 bases, and 10 bases separated the two germline ends. CDR3 protein: CASSSQGRYEQYV. The CDR3 DNA is TGTGCCAGCAGTTCCCAGGGGCGCTACGAGCAGTACGTC.

The V gene is TRBV5-1, the J gene TRBJ2-2; TRBD1 matches 11 bases. The CDR3 loop spans 16 amino acids. Trimming removed 2 bases from V and 3 bases from J; junction bases left unmatched: 3. Germline V lookup: CDR1 SGHRS, CDR2 YFSETQ. The CDR3 is CASSLGQGAHTGELFF. The DNA of the CDR3 is TGCGCCAGCAGCTTAGGACAGGGGGCCCACACCGGGGAGCTGTTTTTT.

In this sample, this clone turned up once. The chain links TRBV9 to TRBJ1-1, with TRBD1 as a possible D gene (6 bases). The CDR3 runs to 14 residues. The germline V gene encodes CDR1 SGDLS and CDR2 YYNGEE. V was trimmed by 4 bases and J by 1 base, leaving 11 bases between them. The CDR3 region has the DNA TGTGCCAGCAGCCTCAACAGGGCGAACACTGAAGCTTTCTTT. It codes for CASSLNRANTEAFF.

The V call is TRBV6-1, the J call TRBJ1-2, with D uncertain. CDR3 length: 13 amino acids. V shed 3 bases and J shed 2 bases, with 7 bases lying between them. CDR1 and CDR2 from the germline V gene are MNHNS and SASEGT. CDR3 nucleotides: TGTGCCAGCAGTGATATCAGGAACTATGGCTACACCTTC. It specifies CASSDIRNYGYTF.

To note about this clone: The sample has other DNA sequences that encode this CDR3 too. The chain recombines TRBV24-1 with TRBJ2-6; no clear D. The CDR3 loop spans 14 amino acids. Looked up from germline, CDR1 is KGHDR and CDR2 is SFDVKD. V lost 9 bases and J 3 bases, leaving 11 bases between the germline ends. CDR3 region: CATANGDGANVLTF. CDR3 DNA: TGTGCCACCGCGAACGGAGATGGGGCCAACGTCCTGACTTTC.

The chain links TRBV11-2 to TRBJ2-2; D is uncertain. CDR1 is SGHAT and CDR2 is FQNNGV in the germline V gene. CDR3 length: 14 amino acids. V was cut by 4 bases and J by 6 bases, with 12 bases left in between. The CDR3 region is CASSSSLSPGELFF. The CDR3 coding sequence is TGTGCCAGCAGCTCCTCTTTATCTCCCGGGGAGCTGTTTTTT.

This chain connects TRBV25-1 to TRBJ1-3, with unresolved D. V lost 3 bases to trimming and J lost 2 bases, with 8 bases between them. The germline CDR1 and CDR2 sequences are MGHDK and SYGVNS. The CDR3 totals 14 residues. DNA for the CDR3: TGTGCCAGCAGTGATTCTGCGGCTGGAAACACCATATATTTT. Translating gives CASSDSAAGNTIYF.

The chain uses TRBV12-3 or TRBV12-4 and TRBJ2-1; the D gene is possibly TRBD2 (6 bases). The CDR3 length is 13 residues. The DNA for the CDR3 is TGTGGGTCCCGGGGGAGCTCCTACAATGAGCAGTTCTTC. Translation gives CGSRGSSYNEQFF.

This clone has just one count. The genes are TRBV27 and TRBJ1-6; D is undetermined. Germline V gene data show CDR1 as MNHEY and CDR2 as SMNVEV (reference sequence). Between the trimmed V and J ends, which lost 6 bases and 5 bases, there was a span of 14 bases. This CDR3 has 15 amino acids. The CDR3 loop reads CASRGRRQDNSPLHF. CDR3 DNA: TGTGCCAGCAGGGGGAGACGGCAGGATAATTCACCCCTCCACTTT.

This clone was recorded only once. The identical CDR3 is also encoded by other nucleotide sequences in the sample. The chain uses TRBV7-2 and TRBJ1-2, with D perhaps TRBD1 (6 bases). Germline CDR1 and CDR2: SGHTA and FQGNSA. This CDR3 is 14 amino acids long. Deletions cut 1 base from V and 2 bases from J, with 8 bases between. This CDR3 reads CASSLGRGNYGYTF. The DNA for the CDR3 is TGTGCCAGCAGCTTAGGTAGGGGGAACTATGGCTACACCTTC. Supplemented by reference TRBV7-2 and TRBJ1-2, the full variable domain reads GAGVSQSPSNKVTEKGKDVELRCDPISGHTALYWYRQSLGQGLEFLIYFQGNSAPDKSGLPSDRFSAERTGGSVSTLTIQRTQQEDSAVYLCASSLGRGNYGYTFGSGTRLTVV.

The CDR3 bases are TGTGCCAGCAGGGCAATAGGGGCGTCGATCCTTTACGAGCAGTACTTC. Its protein is CASRAIGASILYEQYF. The chain couples TRBV27 to TRBJ2-7; D possibly corresponds to TRBD1 (5 bases). The CDR3 is made up of 16 amino acids. Germline CDR1 MNHEY, CDR2 SMNVEV (reference sequence). V lost 6 bases to trimming and J lost 4 bases, with 22 bases between them.

The chain employs TRBV3-1 (or the pseudogene TRBV3-2) and TRBJ1-4; 7 nucleotides match TRBD1. Germline CDR1 and CDR2: LGHDT and YNNKEL (reference sequence). Trimming cost V 2 bases and J 3 bases; bases outside gene matches: 3. The CDR3 spans 15 residues. The CDR3 is CASSQPGTANEKLFF. The CDR3 DNA follows: TGTGCCAGCAGCCAACCCGGGACAGCTAATGAAAAACTGTTTTTT.

This chain uses TRBV4-2 with TRBJ1-5, with D perhaps matching TRBD1 (6 bases). CDR3 size: 15 residues. Germline CDR1 is LGHNA and CDR2 is YNFKEQ. Trimming pared 2 bases from V and 1 base from J, leaving 9 bases between. CDR3 sequence: CASSQTGSSNQPQHF. Written as DNA, the CDR3 is TGTGCCAGCAGCCAAACAGGGAGCAGCAATCAGCCCCAGCATTTT.

This clone was picked up a small number of times. J is TRBJ2-5 and V is TRBV5-1; 7 bases line up with TRBD1. J gave up 5 bases and V 5 bases, and 6 bases lay outside the gene matches. CDR1 is SGHRS, CDR2 YFSETQ, per germline. The CDR3 totals 13 residues. The CDR3 DNA sequence: TGCGCCAGCAGGTCGACAGGGTCCGAGACCCAGTACTTC. This gives the protein CASRSTGSETQYF. The full variable domain, with the rest looked up from reference TRBV5-1 and TRBJ2-5, is KAGVTQTPRYLIKTRGQQVTLSCSPISGHRSVSWYQQTPGQGLQFLFEYFSETQRNKGNFPGRFSGRQFSNSRSEMNVSTLELGDSALYLCASRSTGSETQYFGPGTRLLVL.

The chain recombines TRBV19 with TRBJ1-1; D is uncertain. This CDR3 is 16 amino acids long. The germline V gene encodes CDR1 LNHDA and CDR2 SQIVND (reference sequence). The germline V and J ends were trimmed by 7 bases and 1 base, with 19 bases remaining between them. CDR3 sequence reads: CASTDETATGNTEAFF. The CDR3 DNA sequence: TGTGCCAGTACCGATGAGACGGCGACGGGGAACACTGAAGCTTTCTTT.

The gene calls are TRBV18 and TRBJ2-6; 9 bases fit TRBD1. The CDR3 runs 18 residues. V was clipped by 3 bases and J by 1 base; unmatched bases: 7. Germline-derived CDR1 and CDR2 are KGHSH and LQKENI. CDR3 nucleotide sequence: TGTGCCAGCTCACCTTTGACAGGGGGTATTTCTGGGGCCAACGTCCTGACTTTC. As protein: CASSPLTGGISGANVLTF. Drawing the rest from reference TRBV18 and TRBJ2-6, the complete variable domain is NAGVMQNPRHLVRRRGQEARLRCSPMKGHSHVYWYRQLPEEGLKFMVYLQKENIIDESGMPKERFSAEFPKEGPSILRIQQVVRGDSAAYFCASSPLTGGISGANVLTFGAGSRLTVL.

This chain connects TRBV9 to TRBJ1-3, with D possibly being TRBD1 (6 bases). V was trimmed by 4 bases and J by 4 bases, leaving 12 bases between them. Germline V CDR1 and CDR2: SGDLS, YYNGEE. The CDR3 is 14 residues long. The CDR3 region is CASSQRGQGNTIYF. The DNA for the CDR3 is TGTGCCAGCAGCCAACGTGGACAGGGAAACACCATATATTTT.

The V gene is TRBV6-6, the J gene TRBJ1-1; D gene uncertain. Germline lookup yields CDR1 MNHNY and CDR2 SVGAGI (reference sequence). The CDR3 is 13 amino acids. V was shortened by 8 bases and J by 4 bases, with 14 bases between the two germline ends. The CDR3 region has the DNA TGTGCCAGCTCATACGGTGTTGTCACTGAAGCTTTCTTT. This gives the protein CASSYGVVTEAFF.

The chain uses TRBV4-2 and TRBJ1-1; no reliable D call. Germline V gene data show CDR1 as LGHNA and CDR2 as YNFKEQ. The CDR3 length is 15 residues. V was pared by 1 base and J by 0 bases, with 9 bases between. As DNA, the CDR3 is TGTGCCAGCAGCCAAGCCCGGAGCTTGAACACTGAAGCTTTCTTT. Its protein product is CASSQARSLNTEAFF.

This chain connects TRBV5-4 to TRBJ2-1; 8 nucleotides agree with TRBD2. The CDR3 length is 15 residues. V trimming: 1 base; J trimming: 2 bases; junction bases outside the gene matches: 2. The germline CDR1 and CDR2 sequences are SGHNT and YYREEE (reference sequence). CDR3 sequence: CASSLPGGAYNEQFF. The CDR3 bases are TGTGCCAGCAGCTTGCCGGGGGGGGCCTACAATGAGCAGTTCTTC.

The V and J genes are TRBV27 and TRBJ1-4; 7 bases agree with TRBD1. The junction had 13 bases not matched to a gene; V was cut back by 2 bases and J by 10 bases. The germline gives CDR1 MNHEY, CDR2 SMNVEV (reference sequence). The CDR3 runs 16 residues. CDR3 sequence (DNA): TGTGCCAGCAGTTTAATAACAGGGGAGTTTCTTGGAAAACTGTTTTTT. The encoded protein is CASSLITGEFLGKLFF. The variable domain in full, completed from reference TRBV27 and TRBJ1-4, reads EAQVTQNPRYLITVTGKKLTVTCSQNMNHEYMSWYRQDPGLGLRQIYYSMNVEVTDKGDVPEGYKVSRKEKRNFPLILESPSPNQTSLYFCASSLITGEFLGKLFFGSGTQLSVL.

The V call is TRBV12-3 or TRBV12-4, the J call TRBJ2-7; TRBD1 might be the D (6 bases). Trimming left V 9 bases short and J 9 bases short, with 15 bases between. There are 11 residues in the CDR3. CDR3: CASARQARQYF. In nucleotides, the CDR3 is TGTGCCAGTGCCAGACAGGCTAGGCAGTACTTC.

The chain recombines TRBV13 with TRBJ2-3, with a possible D match to TRBD2 (6 bases). Germline CDR1 and CDR2: PRHDT and FYEKMQ (reference sequence). This CDR3 comprises 14 residues. Trimming took 5 bases from V and 7 from J, leaving 16 bases between them. The CDR3 region is CASSTTRIGYTQYF. DNA for the CDR3: TGTGCCAGCAGCACGACTAGGATAGGATATACGCAGTATTTT.

This clone turned up a few times. The rearrangement uses TRBV28 and TRBJ2-3; 9 nucleotides match TRBD2. CDR1 is MDHEN, CDR2 SYDVKM, per germline. This CDR3 region has 14 residues. V lost 3 bases, J lost 3 bases, and 1 base stayed unmatched. CDR3 coding DNA: TGTGCCAGCAGTTTTCTAGCGGGGACAGATACGCAGTATTTT. It yields the protein CASSFLAGTDTQYF.

This chain joins TRBV12-5 and TRBJ1-6; D perhaps matches TRBD1 (5 bases). With 6 bases removed from V and 4 bases from J, the gap between germline ends came to 16 bases. Germline values: CDR1 LGHNT, CDR2 FRNRAP. The CDR3 length is 16 residues. The CDR3 region has the DNA TGTGCTAGTGGCCTCGGCCAGACAGCATATAATTCACCCCTCCACTTT. Translated: CASGLGQTAYNSPLHF.